The next 24 T cell receptor beta chains were all read from a single sample in a study of cytomegalovirus exposure and HLA in healthy donors. Produced via immunoSEQ multiplex PCR; TCRdb's table is partial and in-frame only. The sample has 220,000 or so clones, 80% to 85% seen once. Sequenced sample: PBMCs. Receptors originate from a woman in her thirties in good health and CMV-seropositive.

The J gene is TRBJ1-2, the V gene TRBV9; TRBD1 agrees at 9 bases. This CDR3 contains 13 residues. Looked up from germline, CDR1 is SGDLS and CDR2 is YYNGEE. The junction had 5 bases not matched to a gene; V was cut back by 3 bases and J by 8 bases. The CDR3 coding sequence is TGTGCCAGCAGCGGGGACAGGGCGGAAGGCTACACCTTC. Amino acid sequence: CASSGDRAEGYTF.

The chain carries TRBV6-1 and TRBJ1-2; 8 nucleotides line up with TRBD1. The CDR3 runs to 15 residues. The V gene's germline CDR1 is MNHNS and CDR2 SASEGT. V shed 3 bases, J shed 4 bases, and the junction held 7 bases outside the gene matches. The chain's CDR3 is CASSDPGQAFYGYTF. The CDR3, as DNA: TGTGCCAGCAGTGATCCGGGACAGGCTTTCTATGGCTACACCTTC.

The chain joins TRBV4-2 to TRBJ1-3; D uncertain. The germline gives CDR1 LGHNA, CDR2 YNFKEQ. The V end lost 4 bases, the J end lost 0 bases, and 10 bases lay between the germline ends. This CDR3 comprises 15 residues. In nucleotides, the CDR3 is TGTGCCAGCAGCCCTCCGGACCTCTCTGGAAACACCATATATTTT. This encodes CASSPPDLSGNTIYF.

The chain joins TRBV18 to TRBJ1-1, with D unresolved. The V gene lost 0 bases and the J gene lost 3 bases, with 11 bases spanning the gap. The CDR3 is 15 residues long. Germline assignment: CDR1 KGHSH and CDR2 LQKENI. The DNA of the CDR3 is TGTGCCAGCTCACCACCCCTAGGTGGACACACTGAAGCTTTCTTT. Its translation: CASSPPLGGHTEAFF. Full variable domain (outside the CDR3, taken from reference TRBV18 and TRBJ1-1): NAGVMQNPRHLVRRRGQEARLRCSPMKGHSHVYWYRQLPEEGLKFMVYLQKENIIDESGMPKERFSAEFPKEGPSILRIQQVVRGDSAAYFCASSPPLGGHTEAFFGQGTRLTVV.

This chain uses TRBV18 with TRBJ1-5; D remains unclear. CDR3 size: 13 residues. Germline V gives CDR1 KGHSH, CDR2 LQKENI. V was shortened by 3 bases and J by 1 base, with 4 bases between the two germline ends. The CDR3 loop is CASSPMSNQPQHF. The CDR3 DNA follows: TGTGCCAGCTCACCGATGAGCAATCAGCCCCAGCATTTT. The full variable domain, in which reference TRBV18 and TRBJ1-5 provide the parts outside the CDR3, is NAGVMQNPRHLVRRRGQEARLRCSPMKGHSHVYWYRQLPEEGLKFMVYLQKENIIDESGMPKERFSAEFPKEGPSILRIQQVVRGDSAAYFCASSPMSNQPQHFGDGTRLSIL.

The genes are TRBV5-6 and TRBJ2-5, with 7 bases matching TRBD1. The CDR3 consists of 16 residues. Germline values: CDR1 SGHDT, CDR2 YYEEEE. The J segment lost 2 bases and the V segment lost 3 bases, leaving 10 bases of the junction unmatched. The CDR3 sequence is CASSSWVGTAQETQYF. CDR3 in DNA: TGTGCCAGCAGCTCTTGGGTCGGGACAGCACAAGAGACCCAGTACTTC.

The rearrangement joins TRBV9 to TRBJ2-2; TRBD1 matches 8 bases. CDR1 and CDR2 (germline): SGDLS, YYNGEE. CDR3 length equals 15 residues. V shed 2 bases, J shed 2 bases, and the junction held 2 bases outside the gene matches. The chain's CDR3 is CASSVQGANTGELFF. DNA of the CDR3: TGTGCCAGCAGCGTCCAGGGGGCAAACACCGGGGAGCTGTTTTTT.

This clone is a singleton in its sample. The chain is built from TRBV15 and TRBJ1-1; perhaps TRBD1 as D (5 bases). Germline CDR1 reads LNHNV; CDR2 reads YYDKDF (reference sequence). The CDR3 totals 13 residues. V lost 0 bases and J 4 bases, leaving 6 bases between the germline ends. The DNA for the CDR3 is TGTGCCACCAGCAGAGATGGGGGCACTGAAGCTTTCTTT. Protein sequence: CATSRDGGTEAFF.

The genes are TRBV15 and TRBJ1-1; D is uncertain. This CDR3 is built from 14 residues. The germline V gene encodes CDR1 LNHNV and CDR2 YYDKDF (reference sequence). V dropped 1 base and J dropped 0 bases, with 6 bases sitting between them. The CDR3 coding sequence is TGTGCCACCAGCAGAGCACGGTTGAACACTGAAGCTTTCTTT. It encodes CATSRARLNTEAFF.

The chain carries TRBV11-2 and TRBJ2-1; D is possibly TRBD1 (6 bases). V lost 1 base and J 5 bases, leaving 9 bases between the germline ends. The CDR3 runs 14 residues. The germline gives CDR1 SGHAT, CDR2 FQNNGV. The DNA for the CDR3 is TGTGCCAGCAGCTTAGGGACAGAGGACAATGAGCAGTTCTTC. Protein: CASSLGTEDNEQFF.

The rearrangement joins TRBV6-5 to TRBJ2-1, with D perhaps TRBD1 (6 bases). Trimming removed 4 bases at V and 4 bases at J, with 11 bases between. There are 14 residues in the CDR3. Germline CDR1 MNHEY, CDR2 SVGAGI. CDR3 amino acids: CASSLGRGYNEQFF. DNA of the CDR3: TGTGCCAGCAGTTTAGGCAGGGGATACAATGAGCAGTTCTTC.

The rearrangement uses TRBV18 and TRBJ2-7; TRBD1 aligns across 8 bases. CDR1 is KGHSH, CDR2 LQKENI, per germline. The CDR3 runs to 15 residues. V shed 4 bases and J 2 bases; nucleotides not matched to a gene: 7. CDR3 in DNA: TGTGCCAGCTCACTGTACGGGACAGGTCCCTACGAGCAGTACTTC. As protein: CASSLYGTGPYEQYF.

The chain recombines TRBV12-5 with TRBJ2-7; D is uncertain. The germline V and J ends were trimmed by 1 base and 6 bases, with 7 bases remaining between them. This CDR3 has 12 amino acids. Germline loops: CDR1 LGHNT, CDR2 FRNRAP. CDR3 coding DNA: TGTGCTAGTGGTTTGGAGGAGACCGAGCAGTACTTC. It specifies CASGLEETEQYF. Combining the CDR3 with reference TRBV12-5 and TRBJ2-7 gives the whole variable domain DARVTQTPRHKVTEMGQEVTMRCQPILGHNTVFWYRQTMMQGLELLAYFRNRAPLDDSGMPKDRFSAEMPDATLATLKIQPSEPRDSAVYFCASGLEETEQYFGPGTRLTVT.

The chain uses TRBV5-4 and TRBJ2-7, with D possibly matching TRBD2 (5 bases). CDR1 SGHNT and CDR2 YYREEE come from the germline V gene (reference sequence). CDR3 size: 12 residues. Trimming removed 1 base from V and 6 bases from J, with 8 bases in between. The CDR3 reads CASSLLGSEQYF. CDR3 DNA: TGTGCCAGCAGCTTGCTTGGGAGCGAGCAGTACTTC.

The chain joins TRBV7-9 to TRBJ1-3; possible D gene TRBD1, 6 bases. This CDR3 region has 17 residues. Trimming left V 1 base short and J 0 bases short, with 13 bases between. Per germline, CDR1 SEHNR and CDR2 FQNEAQ (reference sequence). CDR3 nucleotide sequence: TGTGCCAGCAGCTTAGATTTCGGACAGAGCTCTGGAAACACCATATATTTT. Protein: CASSLDFGQSSGNTIYF.

V gene TRBV5-5 combines with J gene TRBJ1-4; D is unresolved. Germline CDR1 reads SGHKS; CDR2 reads YYEKEE (reference sequence). CDR3 length equals 14 residues. V lost 1 base and J lost 8, with 12 bases in between. The CDR3 region is CASSLRILGEKLFF. CDR3 in DNA: TGTGCCAGCAGCTTGCGGATTCTCGGCGAAAAACTGTTTTTT.

The rearrangement uses TRBV19 and TRBJ2-3, with 11 bases fitting TRBD2. Per the germline V gene, CDR1 is LNHDA and CDR2 is SQIVND (reference sequence). Trimming cost V 6 bases and J 0 bases; bases outside gene matches: 5. The CDR3 is 16 residues long. The CDR3 is CASRAVAGGSTDTQYF. The CDR3 region has the DNA TGTGCCAGTAGGGCAGTAGCGGGAGGGAGCACAGATACGCAGTATTTT.

CDR3 coding DNA: TGCGCCAGCAGCGTACAGGGTACCGGCTCTGGGGCCAACGTCCTGACTTTC. Protein: CASSVQGTGSGANVLTF. The V call is TRBV5-1, the J call TRBJ2-6; D possibly corresponds to TRBD1 (6 bases). CDR1 and CDR2 (germline): SGHRS, YFSETQ. The V end lost 4 bases, the J end lost 0 bases, and 14 bases lay between the germline ends. This CDR3 has 17 residues.

This clone occurred once. The chain combines TRBV29-1 with TRBJ1-2; D may be TRBD1 (6 bases). This CDR3 has 13 residues. Trimming took off 5 bases at V and 7 bases at J, with 17 bases between the two ends. CDR1 SQVTM and CDR2 ANQGSEA come from the germline V gene. The CDR3, as DNA: TGCAGCGTTTTTGTGGGGGCCCCCTTTGGCTACACCTTC. Amino acid sequence: CSVFVGAPFGYTF.

CDR3 sequence (DNA): TGTGCCAGCAGCCCTCCGGGACTAGCGGGAGCGGGCGAGCAGTACTTC. As protein: CASSPPGLAGAGEQYF. V usage is TRBV7-2 and J usage is TRBJ2-7, with 14 positions matching TRBD2. V was pared by 5 bases and J by 6 bases, with 9 bases of the junction left unmatched. This CDR3 contains 16 residues. Germline values: CDR1 SGHTA, CDR2 FQGNSA.

The sample holds one count of this clone. This chain links TRBV27 with TRBJ2-1; D not certain. Trimming removed 6 bases from V and 7 bases from J, with 13 bases in between. CDR1 is MNHEY and CDR2 is SMNVEV in the germline V gene (reference sequence). The CDR3 contains 13 residues. The CDR3 region is CASSPLLANEQFF. In DNA form, the CDR3 reads TGTGCCAGCAGCCCCTTGCTCGCAAATGAGCAGTTCTTC.

This clone is a singleton in its sample. The V gene is TRBV27, the J gene TRBJ2-1; D uncertain. Germline V CDR1 and CDR2: MNHEY, SMNVEV (reference sequence). This CDR3 spans 17 amino acids. Trimming shortened V by 2 bases and J by 0 bases, and 14 bases separated the two germline ends. The DNA of the CDR3 is TGTGCCAGCAGTTTAGGTTTAGCCAGGAGCTCCTACAATGAGCAGTTCTTC. Its protein is CASSLGLARSSYNEQFF.

This clone came up a few times. J is TRBJ2-1 and V is TRBV9; 7 bases are a match to TRBD1. Germline lookup yields CDR1 SGDLS and CDR2 YYNGEE. The CDR3 consists of 15 residues. V lost 3 bases, J lost 4 bases, and 7 bases stayed unmatched. DNA for the CDR3: TGTGCCAGCAGCGCCAGGGGGAACCTTTACAATGAGCAGTTCTTC. It encodes CASSARGNLYNEQFF.

V and J are TRBV6-5 and TRBJ2-2; 8 bases fit TRBD2. The CDR3 has 16 residues. After removal of 2 bases from V and 3 bases from J, the junction contained 5 bases not matched to a gene. The V gene's germline CDR1 is MNHEY and CDR2 SVGAGI. DNA of the CDR3: TGTGCCAGCAGTTACGGGACTAGGCCCTACACCGGGGAGCTGTTTTTT. Protein sequence: CASSYGTRPYTGELFF.